This passage covers 25 T cell receptor beta chains from one sample sequenced in a study of tumor-infiltrating lymphocytes in primary liver carcinoma. From 20-30 mg of unsorted bulk tissue, DNA and RNA were co-extracted together. Starting material of 500 to 600 ng total RNA yielded TCR beta cDNA via a constant-region primer. Amplification in three nested multiplex PCR rounds with slightly modified ARM-PCR gave rise to TCR beta libraries. The two initial PCR rounds, around 11 cycles each, used TRBV1-TRBV30 forward and C-beta reverse primers. MiXCR was run by TCRdb on the multiplex PCR reads, yielding one entry per CDR3 protein. The sample contains fewer than 200,000 distinct CDR3 sequences, 85% of which appear only once. The specimen sequenced was tumor tissue from primary liver carcinoma. The receptors were sampled from a man aged 40-50 years with primary liver carcinoma and hepatitis B virus infection.

CDR3 residues: CASSEASHEIGINEQFF. The CDR3 nucleotides read TGTGCCAGCAGTGAAGCCTCGCATGAAATAGGGATCAATGAGCAGTTCTTC. This chain joins TRBV6-1 and TRBJ2-1; D gene ambiguous. The CDR3 is made up of 17 amino acids. Germline V gene data show CDR1 as MNHNS and CDR2 as SASEGT. V shed 0 bases and J shed 6 bases, with 18 bases lying between them.

With respect to this clonotype: A read error may produce the germline difference seen at one junction end. The chain carries TRBV4-3 and TRBJ2-3, with D perhaps matching TRBD1 (6 bases). The CDR3 contains 14 residues. CDR1 and CDR2 (germline): LGHNA, YSLEER. CDR3 residues: CASGQGSASDTQFF. CDR3 bases: TGCGCCAGCGGCCAGGGGAGTGCATCAGACACGCAGTTTTTT.

The chain has TRBV4-1 and TRBJ2-1, with D uncertain. With 5 bases removed from V and 13 bases from J, the gap between germline ends came to 9 bases. The germline gives CDR1 MGHRA, CDR2 YSYEKL. This CDR3 region has 10 residues. CDR3: CASSAGYQFF. CDR3 sequence (DNA): TGCGCCAGCAGCGCAGGATATCAGTTCTTC.

Details on this clonotype: A read error is possible here, since a much larger clone lies one base away. The chain joins TRBV7-8 to TRBJ2-5; no clear D. This CDR3 comprises 13 residues. CDR1 is SGHVS and CDR2 is FQNEAQ in the germline V gene. CDR3 in amino acids: CATSIVVQETQYF. The CDR3 DNA sequence: TGTGCCACCAGCATCGTGGTCCAAGAGACCCAGTACTTC.

With regard to this clonotype: One junction end does not reproduce the germline sequence, and a read error may be involved. V gene TRBV10-3 combines with J gene TRBJ2-5; D is perhaps TRBD1 (6 bases). The CDR3 is made up of 12 amino acids. The germline V gene has CDR1 ENHRY and CDR2 SYGVKD. The CDR3 sequence: CAISDRQETHYF. The CDR3 region has the DNA TGTGCCATCAGCGACAGGCAAGAGACCCACTACTTT.

With regard to this clonotype: A read error may account for a junction end that differs from germline. V and J are TRBV4-2 and TRBJ2-7; 11 bases are a match to TRBD2. This CDR3 comprises 15 residues. Germline CDR1 and CDR2: LGHNA and YNFKEQ. CDR3 sequence: CANSQDSGRDNEQYF. The CDR3 DNA sequence: TGTGCCAACAGCCAAGATAGCGGGAGGGACAACGAACAGTACTTC.

This clonotype was detected ten times or more. The chain employs TRBV11-2 and TRBJ2-1; 11 positions match TRBD2. CDR1 and CDR2 from the germline V gene are SGHAT and FQNNGV. J was trimmed by 8 bases and V by 5 bases; bases with no gene match: 14. The CDR3 runs to 17 residues. As DNA, the CDR3 is TGTGCCAGCAGCCCACGACCACTAGCGGGAGATAGTGATGAGCAGTTCTTC. Amino acid sequence: CASSPRPLAGDSDEQFF. The full variable domain, completed using reference TRBV11-2 and TRBJ2-1, is EAGVAQSPRYKIIEKRQSVAFWCNPISGHATLYWYQQILGQGPKLLIQFQNNGVVDDSQLPKDRFSAERLKGVDSTLKIQPAKLEDSAVYLCASSPRPLAGDSDEQFFGPGTRLTVL.

In the case of this clonotype: The conserved closing phenylalanine or tryptophan is absent in this CDR3, likely reflecting a read error. The J gene is TRBJ2-5, the V gene TRBV6-2 or TRBV6-3; the match to TRBD1 covers 7 bases. The CDR3 runs 15 residues. The germline CDR1 and CDR2 sequences are MNHEY and SVGEGT. Trimming cost V 5 bases and J 2 bases; bases outside gene matches: 8. This chain's CDR3 is CASSPEQGQQETQYI. CDR3 DNA sequence: TGTGCCAGCAGTCCGGAACAGGGACAGCAAGAGACCCAGTACATC.

Turning to this clonotype: No conserved phenylalanine or tryptophan ends this CDR3, so it is likely a read error. The V call is TRBV10-2, the J call TRBJ2-2; D might be TRBD1 or TRBD2, each matching 5 bases. The germline CDR1 and CDR2 sequences are WSHSY and SAAADI. This CDR3 has 14 residues. The CDR3 DNA reads TGCGCCAGCAATGGACGAAGAGGGAGTGGGGCGCTGTTTTAT. It encodes CASNGRRGSGALFY.

This sequence joins TRBV20-1 and TRBJ2-1; D is unresolved. Trimming removed 0 bases from V and 2 bases from J, with 11 bases in between. In germline, CDR1 is DFQATT, CDR2 SNEGSKA (reference sequence). There are 15 residues in the CDR3. For the CDR3, the DNA is TGCAGTGCTAGAGACCTAGGATCAGCCTACAATGAGCAGTTCTTC. This codes for CSARDLGSAYNEQFF.

The J gene is TRBJ1-6, the V gene TRBV12-3 or TRBV12-4; tentatively, D is TRBD1 (5 bases). The CDR3 totals 15 residues. Trimming cost V 6 bases and J 10 bases, with 19 bases left between them. The CDR3 DNA is TGTGCCAGCAGCCGTGAGAGGAGAGCAGGGTCACCCCTCCACTTT. Amino acid sequence: CASSRERRAGSPLHF.

A remark on this clonotype: This may come from a read error, since a much larger clone is one base off. The genes are TRBV19 and TRBJ2-3; the D gene is possibly TRBD1 (6 bases). V was clipped by 9 bases and J by 5 bases, with 18 bases between them. Germline values: CDR1 LNHDA, CDR2 SQIVND (reference sequence). The CDR3 contains 14 residues. For the CDR3, the DNA is TGTGCCAGCTCACCGGGACACCGCAAAGATACGCAGTATTTT. Encoded protein: CASSPGHRKDTQYF.

The chain links TRBV4-3 to TRBJ2-3, with 7 bases fitting TRBD1. The J call could be wrong; TRBJ1-5 is a better fit for the DNA end. This CDR3 is 14 amino acids long. The V gene's germline CDR1 is LGHNA and CDR2 YSLEER. The CDR3 protein is CASSPTSGTDMQHF. In DNA, the CDR3 is TGCGCCAGCAGCCCGACTAGCGGGACAGATATGCAGCATTTT.

This chain uses TRBV6-2 or TRBV6-3 with TRBJ2-2, with TRBD1 identical over 7 bases. The J segment lost 3 bases and the V segment lost 7 bases, leaving 11 bases of the junction unmatched. This CDR3 is built from 16 residues. Per germline, CDR1 MNHEY and CDR2 SVGEGT. The CDR3 here is CASNYEQGVHTGELFF. The DNA for the CDR3 is TGTGCCAGCAATTATGAGCAGGGGGTTCACACCGGGGAGCTGTTTTTT.

On this clonotype itself: Mismatch with germline at one junction end may stem from a read error. The V and J genes are TRBV30 and TRBJ2-3; D is possibly TRBD1 (6 bases). Germline CDR1 and CDR2: GTSNPN and SVGIG (reference sequence). The CDR3 consists of 16 residues. CDR3 amino acids: CAWSRIRTASTDTQYF. The CDR3, as DNA: TGCGCCTGGAGTAGGATCCGGACAGCTAGCACAGATACGCAGTATTTT.

This clonotype was seen a few times. A much larger clone differs from this one at a single base, so this may be a read error. This chain connects TRBV7-8 to TRBJ1-5, with D perhaps TRBD1 (5 bases). The CDR3 is 17 amino acids. The ends were cut back, 0 bases at V and 1 base at J, with 13 bases in the middle. Germline assignment: CDR1 SGHVS and CDR2 FQNEAQ. This chain's CDR3 is CASSLAGRGLSNQPQHF. CDR3 in DNA: TGTGCCAGCAGCTTAGCCGGACGGGGGTTGAGCAATCAGCCCCAGCATTTT.

In regard to this clonotype: The junction does not match germline at one end; this may be a read error. This sequence joins TRBV11-2 and TRBJ2-6; tentative D call: TRBD2 (5 bases). Germline CDR1 is SGHAT and CDR2 is FQNNGV. CDR3 length equals 15 residues. The CDR3 DNA follows: TGTGCCACCCAGCGGCCGCACTCTGCGGCCAACGTCCCGACTTTC. It codes for CATQRPHSAANVPTF.

Comment on this clonotype: An end of the junction differs from the germline gene, which may be a read error. This rearrangement joins TRBV29-1 to TRBJ2-1; 13 bases match TRBD2. Looked up from germline, CDR1 is SQVTM and CDR2 is ANQGSEA. The CDR3 contains 14 residues. CDR3 sequence reads: CNARLAGGRNEQCF. DNA of the CDR3: TGCAACGCAAGACTAGCGGGAGGTCGGAATGAGCAGTGCTTC.

This clonotype appeared many times. This may be a read error, as it is one base from a much larger clone. The chain links TRBV29-1 to TRBJ2-7; D is uncertain. Germline loops: CDR1 SQVTM, CDR2 ANQGSEA. This CDR3 is 12 amino acids long. CDR3 protein: CGVESADYEQYF. In DNA form, the CDR3 reads TGCGGCGTTGAGTCCGCAGATTACGAGCAGTACTTC.

A word on this clonotype: The conserved phenylalanine or tryptophan is not found at the CDR3 terminus, so this likely reflects a read error. The chain uses TRBV5-4 and TRBJ2-1; TRBD2 agrees at 9 bases. From germline, CDR1 is SGHNT and CDR2 YYREEE (reference sequence). The CDR3 consists of 18 residues. The V and J ends lost 0 bases and 7 bases, in that order; junction bases with no gene match: 14. In DNA, the CDR3 is TGTGCCAGCAGCTTGGCCCTGGTAGCGGGAGAAGTCGGGAATGAGCAGTTCTTG. Its translation: CASSLALVAGEVGNEQFL.

This clonotype has only one observation. The chain carries TRBV11-2 and TRBJ1-6, with D perhaps matching TRBD1 (5 bases). The germline V gene encodes CDR1 SGHAT and CDR2 FQNNGV. V dropped 3 bases and J dropped 17 bases, with 26 bases sitting between them. The CDR3 extends over 16 amino acids. CDR3 sequence reads: CASSFDAGTANSRFHF. CDR3 coding DNA: TGTGCCAGCAGCTTCGACGCCGGGACTGCGAATTCACGCTTCCACTTT.

Note on this clonotype: The junction shows a germline mismatch at one end, possibly a read error. This rearrangement joins TRBV6-2 or TRBV6-3 to TRBJ2-1; 13 bases fit TRBD2. Germline V lookup: CDR1 MNHEY, CDR2 SVGEGT. The CDR3 length is 16 residues. CDR3 sequence (DNA): TGTGCCGGCAGTCCCCGGACTAGCGGGAGAGCAAATAAGCAGTTTTTC. Protein: CAGSPRTSGRANKQFF.

Of note for this clonotype: This may be a read error, as it is one base from a much larger clone. The chain joins TRBV7-9 to TRBJ2-3; TRBD1 might be the D (5 bases). Trimming left V 6 bases short and J 6 bases short, with 7 bases between. Germline CDR1 is SEHNR and CDR2 is FQNEAQ (reference sequence). The CDR3 sequence is 11 residues long. DNA of the CDR3: TGTGCCAGCAGAGGGGTTGATACGCAGTATTTT. As protein: CASRGVDTQYF.

The chain is built from TRBV13 and TRBJ2-5, with a possible D match to TRBD2 (5 bases). CDR3 length: 15 residues. V dropped 8 bases and J dropped 4 bases, with 20 bases sitting between them. The germline V gene encodes CDR1 PRHDT and CDR2 FYEKMQ (reference sequence). The CDR3 DNA follows: TGTGCCAGCGGCCCCCGGCCCAGGACTCCAGAGACCCAGTACTTC. Its protein is CASGPRPRTPETQYF.

With regard to this clonotype: The junction differs from germline at one of its ends, possibly a read error. The chain employs TRBV29-1 and TRBJ2-7; weak D call: TRBD1 (6 bases). Germline V CDR1 and CDR2: SQVTM, ANQGSEA. The CDR3 sequence is 13 residues long. The CDR3 is CSVERDNSYEQYF. The CDR3 region has the DNA TGCAGCGTTGAACGGGACAATTCCTACGAGCAGTATTTC.